The rows below give T cell receptor beta chains drawn from one sample of a study of a mutant IDH1 vaccine in newly diagnosed glioma. These receptors have no identified antigens. Here immunoSEQ multiplex PCR was the method, and the copy in TCRdb shows in-frame clones only, minus some. The sample lists some 42,000 clones, 80% to 90% occurring once. Source: PBMCs, taken from a glioma patient whose treatment included an IDH1 peptide vaccine. These receptors all come from a man aged 35 to 55 with glioma. Each CDR3 is given with its conserved first and last residue. Fields, in order: V gene, J gene, D gene, clone size, CDR3 protein, CDR3 DNA. A D gene is named only where the DNA matches it firmly. Size values are once, few and many counts, or a class for expanded clones, and some rows have none.

>TRBV7-6|TRBJ2-1|TRBD2|NA
CASRRLAGGTYNEQFF
TGTGCCAGCAGGCGACTAGCGGGAGGTACCTACAATGAGCAGTTCTTC
>TRBV6-1|TRBJ1-6|NA|once
CASTPWQPYNSPLHF
TGTGCCAGCACCCCGTGGCAGCCCTATAATTCACCCCTCCACTTT
>TRBV5-1|TRBJ2-7|NA|NA
CASSLVSESSYEQYF
TGCGCCAGCAGCTTGGTTTCGGAGAGCTCCTACGAGCAGTACTTC
>TRBV7-2|TRBJ2-1|NA|NA
CASSFRYNEQFF
TGTGCCAGCAGCTTCCGCTACAATGAGCAGTTCTTC
>TRBV7-9|TRBJ1-2|TRBD1|once
CASSLGTGELGGYTF
TGTGCCAGCAGCTTAGGAACAGGGGAGCTAGGCGGCTACACCTTC
>TRBV6-5|TRBJ1-2|NA|NA
CASSSSGRGYTF
TGTGCCAGCAGTTCTTCAGGGCGTGGCTACACCTTC
>TRBV11-1|TRBJ2-7|NA|few
CASSLLTFNEQYF
TGTGCCAGCAGCTTACTAACTTTCAACGAGCAGTACTTC
>TRBV19|TRBJ1-5|TRBD1|NA
CASSIGGGQRAQHF
TGTGCCAGTAGTATAGGAGGGGGACAGAGAGCCCAGCATTTT
>TRBV5-1|TRBJ2-1|NA|NA
CASSLGPGDEQFF
TGCGCCAGCAGCTTGGGCCCAGGAGATGAGCAGTTCTTC
>TRBV14|TRBJ2-5|NA|NA
CASSRSRSVETQYF
TGTGCCAGCAGCCGCTCTAGGTCCGTAGAGACCCAGTACTTC
>TRBV5-1|TRBJ2-2|NA|few
CASSPRTGPRANTGELFF
TGCGCCAGCAGCCCCCGAACAGGGCCAAGGGCGAACACCGGGGAGCTGTTTTTT
>TRBV18|TRBJ2-5|NA|NA
CASSPPWGKETQYF
TGTGCCAGCTCACCCCCTTGGGGTAAAGAGACCCAGTACTTC
>TRBV19|TRBJ1-6|NA|NA
CASRGQGSPPLHF
TGTGCCAGCCGGGGCCAAGGGAGTCCACCCCTCCACTTT
>TRBV4-2|TRBJ2-7|NA|NA
CASSQDILGYEQYF
TGTGCCAGCAGCCAAGACATACTAGGGTACGAGCAGTACTTC
>TRBV7-2|TRBJ2-7|NA|NA
CASSLLARREQYF
TGTGCCAGCAGCTTACTTGCGCGAAGGGAGCAGTACTTC
>TRBV6-1|TRBJ2-5|NA|NA
CASSELSWPRGTQYF
TGTGCCAGCAGTGAATTAAGTTGGCCCAGGGGGACCCAGTACTTC
>TRBV27|TRBJ2-3|TRBD1|NA
CASRGQGGRLDTQYF
TGTGCCAGCAGGGGACAGGGTGGTAGGTTAGATACGCAGTATTTT
>TRBV5-4|TRBJ2-1|NA|NA
CASSLINEQFF
TGTGCCAGCAGCTTGATAAATGAGCAGTTCTTC
>TRBV5-1|TRBJ2-1|TRBD2|NA
CASSLAPGLNNEQFF
TGCGCCAGCAGCTTGGCGCCGGGACTAAACAATGAGCAGTTCTTC
>TRBV7-2|TRBJ2-6|TRBD1|NA
CASSWSGQGVSGANVLTF
TGTGCCAGCAGCTGGTCTGGACAGGGAGTTTCTGGGGCCAACGTCCTGACTTTC
>TRBV19|TRBJ1-2|NA|NA
CASGNLNYGYTF
TGTGCCAGTGGCAACTTGAACTATGGCTACACCTTC
>TRBV27|TRBJ2-1|TRBD1|NA
CASSFGTGLRSSYNEQFF
TGTGCCAGCAGTTTCGGGACAGGCTTGCGGAGCTCCTACAATGAGCAGTTCTTC
>TRBV27|TRBJ2-7|TRBD1|NA
CASSPGTGLYEQYF
TGTGCCAGCAGTCCCGGGACAGGACTTTACGAGCAGTACTTC
>TRBV2|TRBJ2-6|NA|NA
CASSEVGVLPSGANVLTF
TGTGCCAGCAGTGAAGTAGGGGTGCTCCCCTCTGGGGCCAACGTCCTGACTTTC
>TRBV19|TRBJ2-2|TRBD2|once
CASSIGAGGAGELFF
TGTGCCAGTAGTATAGGAGCGGGAGGCGCCGGGGAGCTGTTTTTT
>TRBV19|TRBJ2-1|TRBD2|once
CASSSLGLAGSNEQFF
TGTGCCAGTAGTAGCCTAGGACTAGCGGGATCCAATGAGCAGTTCTTC
>TRBV19|TRBJ1-5|NA|NA
CASSIQGIGNQPQHF
TGTGCCAGTAGTATACAGGGGATCGGCAATCAGCCCCAGCATTTT
>TRBV4-2|TRBJ2-1|NA|NA
CASSQDRLRYNEQFF
TGTGCCAGCAGCCAAGATCGGTTACGATACAATGAGCAGTTCTTC
>TRBV7-7|TRBJ2-5|NA|NA
CASSSRSSRGTQYF
TGTGCCAGCAGCTCAAGAAGCTCGCGGGGGACCCAGTACTTC
>TRBV27|TRBJ1-5|TRBD1|NA
CASSSSGTGSGNQPQHF
TGTGCCAGCAGTTCTTCCGGGACAGGGTCGGGCAATCAGCCCCAGCATTTT
>TRBV7-7|TRBJ2-7|NA|NA
CASSLGVDSSYEQYF
TGTGCTAGCAGCTTAGGAGTTGATAGCTCCTACGAGCAGTACTTC
>TRBV4-1|TRBJ2-5|NA|once
CASSRPQETQYF
TGCGCCAGCAGCCGACCACAGGAGACCCAGTACTTC
>TRBV6-6|TRBJ2-1|NA|NA
CASSYPRDLPWNEQFF
TGTGCCAGCAGTTACCCCCGGGACCTGCCATGGAATGAGCAGTTCTTC
>TRBV6-1|TRBJ2-6|NA|NA
CASSEVGRTLSGANVLTF
TGTGCCAGCAGTGAAGTGGGACGGACCCTCTCTGGGGCCAACGTCCTGACTTTC
>TRBV5-1|TRBJ2-3|NA|NA
CASSLGFGFGSTDTQYF
TGCGCCAGCAGCTTGGGCTTCGGGTTTGGCTCGACAGATACGCAGTATTTT
>TRBV27|TRBJ1-2|NA|once
CASSLGRFPGSYTF
TGTGCCAGCAGTTTAGGGCGCTTCCCCGGGAGCTACACCTTC
>TRBV6-6|TRBJ1-5|NA|NA
CASSYTTEGQPQHF
TGTGCCAGCAGTTACACGACAGAAGGACAGCCCCAGCATTTT
>TRBV7-2|TRBJ2-7|TRBD2|NA
CASSLGSSGNAYEQYF
TGTGCCAGCAGCTTAGGGTCTAGCGGGAATGCCTACGAGCAGTACTTC
>TRBV7-8|TRBJ2-2|NA|once
CASTTDSSTGELFF
TGTGCCAGCACCACCGACAGCTCAACCGGGGAGCTGTTTTTT
>TRBV9|TRBJ2-1|TRBD2|NA
CASSVLAGVSYNEQFF
TGTGCCAGCAGCGTTCTGGCGGGAGTTTCCTACAATGAGCAGTTCTTC
>TRBV9|TRBJ2-1|TRBD2|NA
CASSPRTRDFNEQFF
TGTGCCAGCAGCCCCCGGACTAGGGACTTTAATGAGCAGTTCTTC
>TRBV10-2|TRBJ1-6|NA|NA
CASTSGSPLHF
TGCGCCAGCACCTCGGGTTCACCCCTCCACTTT
>TRBV28|TRBJ2-5|NA|once
CASSSVVETQYF
TGTGCCAGCAGTTCTGTGGTGGAGACCCAGTACTTC
>TRBV5-1|TRBJ2-7|NA|NA
CASSLVAGSREQYF
TGCGCCAGCAGCTTGGTTGCAGGTTCGAGAGAGCAGTACTTC
>TRBV19|TRBJ2-1|NA|few
CASSIPSAGPAYNEQFF
TGTGCCAGTAGTATACCTTCAGCGGGCCCTGCCTACAATGAGCAGTTCTTC
>TRBV10-3|TRBJ1-5|NA|NA
CAIRSDRMPQHF
TGTGCCATCAGATCCGACAGAATGCCCCAGCATTTT
>TRBV4-1|TRBJ1-5|TRBD1|NA
CASSQEGGTGGGQPQHF
TGCGCCAGCAGCCAAGAAGGGGGGACAGGGGGTGGCCAGCCCCAGCATTTT
>TRBV4-2|TRBJ2-5|NA|NA
CASSQDRLARTQYF
TGTGCCAGCAGCCAAGATCGGCTAGCTAGAACCCAGTACTTC
>TRBV28|TRBJ2-7|NA|NA
CASSSPKNAPGYEQYF
TGTGCCAGCAGTTCCCCGAAGAATGCCCCGGGCTACGAGCAGTACTTC
>TRBV4-3|TRBJ2-3|TRBD2|NA
CASSQSAGASGMWSDTQYF
TGCGCCAGCAGCCAAAGCGCCGGGGCTAGCGGGATGTGGTCAGATACGCAGTATTTT
>TRBV9|TRBJ2-7|NA|NA
CASSPTRLARNEQYF
TGTGCCAGCAGCCCCACTAGGCTAGCTAGAAACGAGCAGTACTTC
>TRBV6-4|TRBJ2-3|TRBD1|NA
CASKPEGQGIVGAPQYF
TGTGCCAGCAAACCGGAGGGACAGGGAATTGTAGGTGCGCCGCAGTATTTT
>TRBV28|TRBJ1-2|NA|NA
CASSESHGSYGYTF
TGTGCCAGCAGTGAATCCCACGGTAGCTATGGCTACACCTTC
>TRBV28|TRBJ1-1|TRBD1|NA
CASSQYTGRITGGAFF
TGTGCCAGCAGCCAATATACGGGAAGAATTACAGGGGGAGCTTTCTTT